This passage covers 27 T cell receptor beta chains from one sample sequenced in a study of response to subunit inactivated influenza vaccine. TCRdb passed the RT-PCR reads through MiXCR, listing each CDR3 protein once. This table has a few hundred thousand distinct CDR3 sequences, just over 20% appearing once. The sample in question was PBMCs from blood, obtained less than 22 months after vaccination. The receptors shown here come from a man aged 45 to 75 who received an inactivated influenza vaccine.

There are a few counts of this clonotype. The chain joins TRBV29-1 to TRBJ2-7; 7 nucleotides align to TRBD2. This CDR3 comprises 13 residues. CDR1 is SQVTM and CDR2 is ANQGSEA in the germline V gene. The V segment lost 6 bases and the J segment 1 base; nucleotides outside the gene matches: 6. In DNA form, the CDR3 reads TGCAGCGTCAAGACTAGCAGATCCTACGAGCAGTACTTC. Its translation: CSVKTSRSYEQYF.

This clonotype was seen ten or more times. J is TRBJ2-5 and V is TRBV7-9; D uncertain. Trimming took 4 bases from V and 5 from J, leaving 8 bases between them. Looked up from germline, CDR1 is SEHNR and CDR2 is FQNEAQ (reference sequence). The CDR3 covers 12 residues. Here the CDR3 reads CASSYLTETQYF. In DNA form, the CDR3 reads TGTGCCAGCAGCTACCTGACGGAGACCCAGTACTTC.

This clonotype turned up a few times. This sequence joins TRBV14 and TRBJ2-2; D unresolved. Germline-derived CDR1 and CDR2 are SGHDN and FVKESK. Trimming shortened V by 0 bases and J by 5 bases, and 7 bases separated the two germline ends. The CDR3 is 14 residues long. The CDR3 nucleotides read TGTGCCAGCAGCCAAGAACTCTCGACCGGGGAGCTGTTTTTT. As protein: CASSQELSTGELFF.

This clonotype appeared a few times. This chain links TRBV5-1 with TRBJ1-4; no definite D call. Germline CDR1 is SGHRS and CDR2 is YFSETQ. Trimming took off 0 bases at V and 0 bases at J, with 9 bases between the two ends. This CDR3 is 16 amino acids long. CDR3 amino acids: CASSLASGATNEKLFF. In nucleotides, the CDR3 is TGCGCCAGCAGCTTGGCCAGCGGAGCAACTAATGAAAAACTGTTTTTT.

This clonotype appeared a few times. The chain uses TRBV2 and TRBJ2-1; 8 bases are shared with TRBD1. The length of the CDR3 is 13 residues. CDR1 is SNHLY and CDR2 is FYNNEI in the germline V gene. The ends lost 10 bases at V and 5 bases at J; junction bases unmatched: 7. The CDR3: CATRTGTHNEQFF. CDR3 DNA: TGTGCCACCCGGACAGGGACCCACAATGAGCAGTTCTTC.

This clonotype was detected a few times. The rearrangement uses TRBV6-2 or TRBV6-3 and TRBJ1-1, with D perhaps TRBD1 (6 bases). The V gene's germline CDR1 is MNHEY and CDR2 SVGEGT. This CDR3 spans 15 amino acids. V was trimmed by 7 bases and J by 7 bases, leaving 22 bases between them. The CDR3 here is CASIQLYTGYLEAFF. The CDR3 coding sequence is TGTGCCAGCATCCAATTGTACACAGGGTACCTTGAAGCTTTCTTT.

The chain links TRBV19 to TRBJ2-5; 9 nucleotides match TRBD1. CDR3 length: 16 residues. Germline CDR1 reads LNHDA; CDR2 reads SQIVND (reference sequence). Losses at the gene ends were 5 bases for V and 1 base for J; bases not matched to a gene: 8. CDR3 nucleotides: TGTGCCAGTAGTTCACGGGACAGGGACCTCCAAGAGACCCAGTACTTC. Translation: CASSSRDRDLQETQYF. Drawing the rest from reference TRBV19 and TRBJ2-5, the complete variable domain is DGGITQSPKYLFRKEGQNVTLSCEQNLNHDAMYWYRQDPGQGLRLIYYSQIVNDFQKGDIAEGYSVSREKKESFPLTVTSAQKNPTAFYLCASSSRDRDLQETQYFGPGTRLLVL.

This chain joins TRBV28 and TRBJ2-3; 15 bases match TRBD2. The germline V gene has CDR1 MDHEN and CDR2 SYDVKM. CDR3 length: 17 amino acids. V trimming: 2 bases; J trimming: 4 bases; junction bases outside the gene matches: 4. DNA for the CDR3: TGTGCCAGCAGTTTACCGGGACTAGCGGGAGGTGCAGATACGCAGTATTTT. It codes for CASSLPGLAGGADTQYF. The full variable domain, completed using reference TRBV28 and TRBJ2-3, is DVKVTQSSRYLVKRTGEKVFLECVQDMDHENMFWYRQDPGLGLRLIYFSYDVKMKEKGDIPEGYSVSREKKERFSLILESASTNQTSMYLCASSLPGLAGGADTQYFGPGTRLTVL.

This clonotype was detected only a few times. The chain is built from TRBV20-1 and TRBJ1-6; 7 nucleotides align to TRBD1. The germline V gene encodes CDR1 DFQATT and CDR2 SNEGSKA (reference sequence). The V and J ends lost 5 bases and 9 bases, in that order; junction bases with no gene match: 7. This CDR3 spans 13 amino acids. The DNA of the CDR3 is TGCAGTGCTCATCGGGACAGATTTTCACCCCTCCACTTT. It yields the protein CSAHRDRFSPLHF.

The chain recombines TRBV4-1 with TRBJ1-2; 7 bases map to TRBD1. The junction had 3 bases not matched to a gene; V was cut back by 1 base and J by 4 bases. From germline, CDR1 is MGHRA and CDR2 YSYEKL. The length of the CDR3 is 14 residues. The CDR3, as DNA: TGCGCCAGCAGCCAAGGGTACAGGGGCTATGGCTACACCTTC. It encodes CASSQGYRGYGYTF.

In this sample, this clonotype turned up many times. The chain combines TRBV12-3 or TRBV12-4 with TRBJ2-4; D perhaps matches TRBD1 (6 bases). Deletions cut 3 bases from V and 0 bases from J, with 9 bases between. This CDR3 has 15 amino acids. In DNA, the CDR3 is TGTGCCAGCAGTTTTGGACAGACAGCCAAAAACATTCAGTACTTC. Translating it yields CASSFGQTAKNIQYF.

The sample holds a few counts of this clonotype. The V gene is TRBV5-1, the J gene TRBJ1-1, with D perhaps matching TRBD1 (5 bases). Germline CDR1 SGHRS, CDR2 YFSETQ. The CDR3 contains 16 residues. Trimming stripped 0 bases from V and 3 bases from J, with 15 bases between. CDR3 in amino acids: CASSLGNGGIHTEAFF. CDR3 bases: TGCGCCAGCAGCTTGGGTAATGGGGGTATCCACACTGAAGCTTTCTTT.

This clonotype has just a few counts. V usage is TRBV19 and J usage is TRBJ1-5; D gene uncertain. Germline-derived CDR1 and CDR2 are LNHDA and SQIVND (reference sequence). Trimming cost V 3 bases and J 5 bases, with 8 bases left between them. This CDR3 has 13 residues. In DNA, the CDR3 is TGTGCCAGTAGTATGGATAGATATCAGCCCCAGCATTTT. As protein: CASSMDRYQPQHF.

The CDR3 here is CASSQQARGYGYTF. The CDR3 DNA reads TGTGCCAGCAGCCAACAGGCCCGAGGCTATGGCTACACCTTC. The V and J genes are TRBV6-2 or TRBV6-3 and TRBJ1-2, with D maybe TRBD1 (5 bases). The CDR3 totals 14 residues. CDR1 is MNHEY, CDR2 SVGEGT, per germline. Between the trimmed V and J ends, which lost 6 bases and 4 bases, there was a span of 15 bases.

This clonotype has just a few counts. V is TRBV7-2 and J is TRBJ2-5, with D possibly matching TRBD2 (5 bases). Trimming took 5 bases from V and 7 from J, leaving 11 bases between them. The length of the CDR3 is 12 residues. Germline loops: CDR1 SGHTA, CDR2 FQGNSA. This chain's CDR3 is CASSLAGGTQYF. As DNA, the CDR3 is TGTGCCAGCAGCCTGGCGGGTGGGACCCAGTACTTC.

This clonotype occurred a few times. V is TRBV5-1 and J is TRBJ1-3, with D possibly TRBD1 on 5 matching bases. V gave up 5 bases and J gave up 0 bases, with 18 bases separating them. CDR1 and CDR2 from the germline V gene are SGHRS and YFSETQ. There are 17 residues in the CDR3. CDR3 sequence: CASSASGRTPSGNTIYF. In DNA, the CDR3 is TGCGCCAGCAGTGCCTCCGGACGGACACCCTCTGGAAACACCATATATTTT.

This clonotype has just a few counts. This chain connects TRBV13 to TRBJ1-2; D is ambiguous. CDR1 PRHDT and CDR2 FYEKMQ come from the germline V gene (reference sequence). This CDR3 is 13 amino acids long. Deletions cut 4 bases from V and 5 bases from J, with 11 bases between. Written as DNA, the CDR3 is TGTGCCAGCAGCTCCCCGCTCGGTTATGGCTACACCTTC. Translation: CASSSPLGYGYTF.

There are many counts of this clonotype. The chain uses TRBV4-3 and TRBJ2-3; the match to TRBD1 covers 9 bases. The CDR3 is made up of 19 amino acids. CDR1 is LGHNA, CDR2 YSLEER, per germline. The J segment lost 0 bases and the V segment lost 3 bases, leaving 13 bases of the junction unmatched. CDR3 in amino acids: CASSQAGTGYFFSTDTQYF. As DNA, the CDR3 is TGCGCCAGCAGCCAGGCGGGGACAGGGTACTTCTTTAGCACAGATACGCAGTATTTT.

This sequence joins TRBV4-3 and TRBJ2-7, with D perhaps TRBD1 or TRBD2 (6 bases each). The CDR3 runs to 18 residues. The V gene lost 0 bases and the J gene lost 0 bases, with 18 bases spanning the gap. Germline CDR1 is LGHNA and CDR2 is YSLEER. This CDR3 reads CASSQEKRRGLSSYEQYF. The DNA for the CDR3 is TGCGCCAGCAGCCAAGAGAAACGACGGGGGCTGTCCTCCTACGAGCAGTACTTC.

CDR3 in amino acids: CASSPSLVDTQYF. DNA for the CDR3: TGTGCCAGCAGCCCCTCCCTAGTAGATACGCAGTATTTT. V and J are TRBV7-9 and TRBJ2-3; D is unclear. The CDR3 length is 13 residues. From germline, CDR1 is SEHNR and CDR2 FQNEAQ (reference sequence). V was trimmed by 5 bases and J by 5 bases, leaving 11 bases between them. Full variable domain (remainder filled in from reference TRBV7-9 and TRBJ2-3): DTGVSQNPRHKITKRGQNVTFRCDPISEHNRLYWYRQTLGQGPEFLTYFQNEAQLEKSRLLSDRFSAERPKGSFSTLEIQRTEQGDSAMYLCASSPSLVDTQYFGPGTRLTVL.

This clonotype was found a few times. The rearrangement links TRBV2 to TRBJ2-7; D could derive from TRBD1 or TRBD2 (5 bases each). Germline V gives CDR1 SNHLY, CDR2 FYNNEI. The germline V and J ends were trimmed by 6 bases and 3 bases, with 18 bases remaining between them. CDR3 length equals 15 residues. Here the CDR3 reads CASSLTQGRGYEQYF. CDR3 coding DNA: TGTGCCAGCAGCCTTACTCAGGGTCGGGGCTACGAGCAGTACTTC.

The J gene is TRBJ2-1, the V gene TRBV2; D remains unclear. This CDR3 contains 13 residues. The V gene lost 5 bases and the J gene lost 2 bases, with 7 bases spanning the gap. Looked up from germline, CDR1 is SNHLY and CDR2 is FYNNEI. CDR3: CASSFGPYNEQFF. In DNA form, the CDR3 reads TGTGCCAGCAGTTTCGGACCCTACAATGAGCAGTTCTTC.

This clonotype was detected only a few times. The rearrangement joins TRBV27 to TRBJ1-2, with 10 bases matching TRBD1. This CDR3 contains 15 residues. Germline V lookup: CDR1 MNHEY, CDR2 SMNVEV (reference sequence). The V and J ends lost 5 bases and 4 bases, in that order; junction bases with no gene match: 7. CDR3 protein: CASSLTTGGVYGYTF. The CDR3 DNA reads TGTGCCAGCAGTCTCACGACAGGGGGCGTCTATGGCTACACCTTC.

In this sample, this clonotype turned up a few times. This sequence joins TRBV6-2 or TRBV6-3 and TRBJ1-1; 9 nucleotides line up with TRBD1. After removal of 6 bases from V and 6 bases from J, the junction contained 2 bases not matched to a gene. The V gene's germline CDR1 is MNHEY and CDR2 SVGEGT. The CDR3 runs 12 residues. In nucleotides, the CDR3 is TGTGCCAGCAGGGGACAGGGTGCTGAAGCTTTCTTT. It yields the protein CASRGQGAEAFF.

The rearrangement uses TRBV10-3 and TRBJ1-4; weak D call: TRBD1 (6 bases). The germline gives CDR1 ENHRY, CDR2 SYGVKD. The CDR3 spans 14 residues. The V gene lost 2 bases and the J gene lost 8 bases, with 12 bases spanning the gap. DNA of the CDR3: TGTGCCATCAGTGAGAGGGGGGCGACCGAAAAACTGTTTTTT. Residues: CAISERGATEKLFF.

This clonotype was found a few times. This rearrangement joins TRBV9 to TRBJ1-3; 9 bases line up with TRBD1. J was trimmed by 4 bases and V by 4 bases; bases with no gene match: 6. The CDR3 runs 15 residues. Germline CDR1 SGDLS, CDR2 YYNGEE. The CDR3 DNA is TGTGCCAGCAGCACCCTTGGGACAGGGGGAAACACCATATATTTT. It is translated as CASSTLGTGGNTIYF.

The V and J genes are TRBV5-1 and TRBJ2-1; TRBD1 agrees at 8 bases. The J segment lost 1 base and the V segment lost 0 bases, leaving 3 bases of the junction unmatched. This CDR3 has 16 residues. CDR1 is SGHRS, CDR2 YFSETQ, per germline. The CDR3 nucleotides are TGCGCCAGCAGCTTGGGGGGACAGGCATCCTACAATGAGCAGTTCTTC. Encoded protein: CASSLGGQASYNEQFF.